The 28 T cell receptor beta chains reported below all come from one sample, sequenced in a study of cytomegalovirus exposure and HLA in healthy donors. 13 Jbeta primers and 60 Vbeta primers were used for the PCR. TCRdb's table, derived via immunoSEQ multiplex PCR, lists solely in-frame clones and lacks some. The sample lists 130,000 to 150,000 clones; less than 85% were seen once. Sequencing was done on a sample of PBMCs. These receptor sequences come from a man aged 35-49 years in good health and CMV-seropositive.

The chain employs TRBV6-5 and TRBJ1-1; D remains unclear. The CDR3 spans 15 residues. Germline CDR1 reads MNHEY; CDR2 reads SVGAGI. The V gene lost 0 bases and the J gene lost 1 base, with 9 bases spanning the gap. The chain's CDR3 is CASSYSRVANTEAFF. CDR3 nucleotides: TGTGCCAGCAGTTACTCGCGTGTCGCGAACACTGAAGCTTTCTTT.

This clone was seen a few times. The chain uses TRBV18 and TRBJ1-1, with a possible D match to TRBD1 (6 bases). Per the germline V gene, CDR1 is KGHSH and CDR2 is LQKENI. This CDR3 has 16 amino acids. V gave up 3 bases and J gave up 0 bases, with 14 bases separating them. The CDR3 protein is CASSPWGQGMNTEAFF. The CDR3 coding sequence is TGTGCCAGCTCACCCTGGGGGCAAGGGATGAACACTGAAGCTTTCTTT.

The V gene is TRBV7-8, the J gene TRBJ2-7, with 12 bases identical to TRBD2. CDR3 length: 16 amino acids. V lost 3 bases and J lost 5; bases outside the gene matches: 8. Per germline, CDR1 SGHVS and CDR2 FQNEAQ. CDR3 in amino acids: CASSFLAGGPVHEQYF. CDR3 DNA: TGTGCCAGCAGCTTTCTAGCGGGAGGGCCGGTCCACGAGCAGTACTTC.

The V gene is TRBV19, the J gene TRBJ1-2; TRBD1 aligns across 7 bases. The V and J ends lost 4 bases and 2 bases, in that order; junction bases with no gene match: 7. The CDR3 length is 15 residues. Per the germline V gene, CDR1 is LNHDA and CDR2 is SQIVND (reference sequence). The DNA of the CDR3 is TGTGCCAGTAGTAGCGGAGTACAGGGGAACTATGGCTACACCTTC. Translation gives CASSSGVQGNYGYTF.

The chain employs TRBV6-1 and TRBJ2-1; D is perhaps TRBD2 (5 bases). The CDR3 consists of 13 residues. Germline lookup yields CDR1 MNHNS and CDR2 SASEGT. Trimming stripped 2 bases from V and 16 bases from J, with 18 bases between. CDR3 in DNA: TGTGCCAGCAGTGAATCTTTTGGGGTACGGGATTTCTTC. Translation gives CASSESFGVRDFF.

The chain has TRBV30 and TRBJ1-2; D gene uncertain. The germline V gene has CDR1 GTSNPN and CDR2 SVGIG (reference sequence). Trimming took off 1 base at V and 7 bases at J, with 7 bases between the two ends. CDR3 length: 11 residues. The CDR3 loop is CAWSAMRGYTF. In DNA form, the CDR3 reads TGTGCCTGGAGTGCCATGCGTGGCTACACCTTC.

J is TRBJ2-2 and V is TRBV4-2; 9 bases line up with TRBD1. J was trimmed by 7 bases and V by 1 base; bases with no gene match: 7. This CDR3 has 16 amino acids. Per germline, CDR1 LGHNA and CDR2 YNFKEQ. CDR3 region: CASSQVNRGPGGELFF. Here the CDR3 DNA reads TGTGCCAGCAGCCAAGTGAACAGGGGGCCGGGCGGGGAGCTGTTTTTT.

Note on this clone: The conserved closing phenylalanine or tryptophan is absent in this CDR3, likely reflecting a read error. This chain uses TRBV6-5 with TRBJ1-4, with 8 nucleotides matching TRBD1. The germline V gene has CDR1 MNHEY and CDR2 SVGAGI. The trim removed 2 bases at V and 4 bases at J, leaving 3 bases unmatched. The CDR3 extends over 15 amino acids. CDR3 bases: TGTGCCAGCAGTTACCGGACAGGGCTTAATGAAAAACTGTTTGTT. This codes for CASSYRTGLNEKLFV.

This chain uses TRBV6-6 with TRBJ2-5; 7 positions match TRBD2. The end of the DNA is better explained by TRBJ2-7, so the J call may be wrong. Germline V gives CDR1 MNHNY, CDR2 SVGAGI (reference sequence). The CDR3 has 15 amino acids. The CDR3 DNA is TGTGCCAGCAGCCCCAGATTGGCGGGAGCCTACGAGCAGTACTTC. It encodes CASSPRLAGAYEQYF.

The genes are TRBV29-1 and TRBJ2-7; TRBD2 is a possible D gene (6 bases). The V and J ends lost 6 bases and 0 bases respectively, with 15 bases between them. Germline lookup yields CDR1 SQVTM and CDR2 ANQGSEA. This CDR3 contains 14 residues. CDR3 residues: CSVSGSPSSYEQYF. For the CDR3, the DNA is TGCAGCGTATCCGGGAGTCCCAGCTCCTACGAGCAGTACTTC.

In this sample, this clone turned up a few times. The rearrangement uses TRBV6-5 and TRBJ2-7; D might be TRBD1 (6 bases). V gave up 8 bases and J gave up 0 bases, with 17 bases separating them. This CDR3 comprises 15 residues. The germline CDR1 and CDR2 sequences are MNHEY and SVGAGI. Written as DNA, the CDR3 is TGTGCCAGCCAACCGAGGGGGATCCACTCCTACGAGCAGTACTTC. It yields the protein CASQPRGIHSYEQYF.

The chain couples TRBV7-2 to TRBJ1-1; D call uncertain. The ends were cut back, 4 bases at V and 1 base at J, with 7 bases in the middle. Germline V lookup: CDR1 SGHTA, CDR2 FQGNSA. The CDR3 runs to 13 residues. In DNA form, the CDR3 reads TGTGCCAGCAGCTCCACATCGAACACTGAAGCTTTCTTT. Its translation: CASSSTSNTEAFF.

J is TRBJ1-1 and V is TRBV15; perhaps TRBD1 as D (6 bases). CDR1 and CDR2 (germline): LNHNV, YYDKDF (reference sequence). The V and J ends lost 1 base and 6 bases respectively, with 12 bases between them. The length of the CDR3 is 14 residues. As DNA, the CDR3 is TGTGCCACCAGCAGAGTCAGGGGCGAGGCTGAAGCTTTCTTT. Its protein is CATSRVRGEAEAFF.

This clone was seen once. The chain combines TRBV25-1 with TRBJ1-1; tentative D call: TRBD1 (6 bases). V was clipped by 6 bases and J by 3 bases, with 8 bases between them. Germline-derived CDR1 and CDR2 are MGHDK and SYGVNS. The length of the CDR3 is 12 residues. The chain's CDR3 is CASRDRHTEAFF. CDR3 DNA: TGTGCCAGCAGGGACAGACACACTGAAGCTTTCTTT.

This clone turned up a few times. The J gene is TRBJ2-5, the V gene TRBV27; 10 nucleotides line up with TRBD1. The DNA end is more similar to TRBJ2-7, so the J call may be wrong. Germline V gene sequence: CDR1 MNHEY, CDR2 SMNVEV (reference sequence). The CDR3 consists of 14 residues. The CDR3 reads CASSLTGGFNEQYF. The CDR3 DNA sequence: TGTGCCAGCAGTCTGACAGGGGGCTTCAACGAGCAGTACTTC.

The chain recombines TRBV29-1 with TRBJ1-2; D is perhaps TRBD1 (5 bases). Germline V gives CDR1 SQVTM, CDR2 ANQGSEA. The germline V and J ends were trimmed by 0 bases and 3 bases, with 23 bases remaining between them. The CDR3 runs 18 residues. CDR3 sequence (DNA): TGCAGCGTTGAAGATCGGACCCGGGACGGGGGGAATCACTATGGCTACACCTTC. Translation: CSVEDRTRDGGNHYGYTF.

This clone was counted once. The chain employs TRBV28 and TRBJ2-5; D possibly corresponds to TRBD2 (7 bases). Near its end, the DNA agrees better with TRBJ2-7, so the J call may be wrong. There are 13 residues in the CDR3. Germline-derived CDR1 and CDR2 are MDHEN and SYDVKM. CDR3 residues: CASTPGGLYEQYF. The CDR3, as DNA: TGTGCCAGCACCCCGGGGGGCCTCTACGAGCAGTACTTC.

Comment on this clone: At one end the junction does not follow the germline gene, possibly because of a read error. The chain has TRBV7-9 and TRBJ1-1; D is unclear. From germline, CDR1 is SEHNR and CDR2 FQNEAQ (reference sequence). This CDR3 region has 12 residues. CDR3 region: CSSSLSDTEAFF. The DNA of the CDR3 is TGTTCCAGCAGCTTATCAGACACTGAAGCTTTCTTT.

In its sample, this clone was seen once. The CDR3 spells CASSLAPQGTYEQYF. Written as DNA, the CDR3 is TGTGCCAGCAGCTTAGCTCCCCAGGGGACCTACGAGCAGTACTTC. The chain employs TRBV11-1 and TRBJ2-7; maybe TRBD1 (6 bases). This CDR3 spans 15 amino acids. Germline loops: CDR1 SGHAT, CDR2 FQDESV (reference sequence). Trimming removed 0 bases at V and 2 bases at J, with 11 bases between.

J is TRBJ2-3 and V is TRBV19; 7 bases are shared with TRBD2. CDR1 is LNHDA, CDR2 SQIVND, per germline (reference sequence). V shed 6 bases and J 5 bases; nucleotides not matched to a gene: 8. The CDR3 consists of 14 residues. The CDR3 loop reads CASRLAARQDTQYF. The CDR3 nucleotides are TGTGCCAGTAGGCTAGCGGCCAGACAAGATACGCAGTATTTT.

This sequence joins TRBV18 and TRBJ2-1, with 10 bases matching TRBD2. This CDR3 region has 19 residues. J gave up 8 bases and V 1 base, and 17 bases lay outside the gene matches. CDR1 and CDR2 from the germline V gene are KGHSH and LQKENI. CDR3 DNA sequence: TGTGCCAGCTCACCACTTATCTCCAGCGGGGGGGCCACGAGGGATGAGCAGTTCTTC. This sequence encodes CASSPLISSGGATRDEQFF.

This clone was seen just once. The rearrangement uses TRBV5-1 and TRBJ1-4; perhaps TRBD1 as D (6 bases). Germline lookup yields CDR1 SGHRS and CDR2 YFSETQ. The CDR3 extends over 15 amino acids. Trimming removed 0 bases at V and 7 bases at J, with 13 bases between. The CDR3 here is CASSLEGGRGEKLFF. The CDR3 DNA sequence: TGCGCCAGCAGCTTGGAGGGGGGGAGAGGTGAAAAACTGTTTTTT.

The chain's CDR3 is CASSQDFGGTEAFF. In nucleotides, the CDR3 is TGTGCCAGCAGCCAAGACTTCGGGGGCACTGAAGCTTTCTTT. The J gene is TRBJ1-1, the V gene TRBV4-2; D may be TRBD1 (5 bases). Between the trimmed V and J ends, which lost 0 bases and 4 bases, there was a span of 9 bases. Germline values: CDR1 LGHNA, CDR2 YNFKEQ. The CDR3 is 14 amino acids.

This chain uses TRBV12-5 with TRBJ2-4; 8 bases are a match to TRBD2. CDR1 and CDR2 (germline): LGHNT, FRNRAP. The V segment lost 4 bases and the J segment 11 bases; nucleotides outside the gene matches: 4. The CDR3 sequence is 12 residues long. CDR3 sequence: CASGSDGGVQYF. The CDR3, as DNA: TGTGCTAGTGGTTCGGACGGGGGGGTTCAGTACTTC.

This chain links TRBV7-2 with TRBJ2-7; TRBD1 matches 9 bases. This CDR3 contains 15 residues. Per germline, CDR1 SGHTA and CDR2 FQGNSA. The V segment lost 5 bases and the J segment 2 bases; nucleotides outside the gene matches: 7. CDR3 residues: CASSPDTGGPYEQYF. The CDR3 region has the DNA TGTGCCAGCAGCCCAGACACAGGGGGCCCCTACGAGCAGTACTTC.

In DNA, the CDR3 is TGCAGCGTGTTTAGCGGGAGTCCCTATCCCTACGAGCAGTACTTC. Amino acids: CSVFSGSPYPYEQYF. The chain couples TRBV29-1 to TRBJ2-7; 9 bases line up with TRBD2. This CDR3 spans 15 amino acids. Germline loops: CDR1 SQVTM, CDR2 ANQGSEA. Trimming at V came to 6 bases and at J to 2 bases, leaving 11 bases not matched to a gene.

This sequence joins TRBV25-1 and TRBJ2-5; 8 bases fit TRBD1. V lost 4 bases to trimming and J lost 2 bases; unmatched junction nucleotides: 9. The germline V gene has CDR1 MGHDK and CDR2 SYGVNS. CDR3 length: 16 residues. DNA for the CDR3: TGTGCCAGCAGTGGTCCCGGGACAGGAGCTCAAGAGACCCAGTACTTC. This translates into CASSGPGTGAQETQYF.

The chain has TRBV30 and TRBJ2-5; 7 nucleotides match TRBD2. The J call is uncertain, as TRBJ2-7 better fits the DNA end. CDR3 length: 14 amino acids. Germline V gene sequence: CDR1 GTSNPN, CDR2 SVGIG (reference sequence). The CDR3 DNA reads TGTGCCTGGAGTGGAGGCGGGAGCCAGTACGAGCAGTACTTC. It translates to CAWSGGGSQYEQYF.